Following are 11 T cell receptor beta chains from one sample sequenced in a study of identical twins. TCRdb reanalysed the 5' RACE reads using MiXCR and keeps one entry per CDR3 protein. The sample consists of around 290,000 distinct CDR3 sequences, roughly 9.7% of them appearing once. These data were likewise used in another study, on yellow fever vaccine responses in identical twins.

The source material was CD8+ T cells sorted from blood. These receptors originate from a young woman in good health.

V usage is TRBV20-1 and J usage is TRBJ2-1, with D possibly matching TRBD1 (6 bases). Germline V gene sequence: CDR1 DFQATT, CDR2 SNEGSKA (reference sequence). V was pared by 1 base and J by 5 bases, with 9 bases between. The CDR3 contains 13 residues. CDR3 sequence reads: CSARVGHNNEQFF. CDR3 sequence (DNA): TGCAGTGCTAGAGTGGGACATAACAATGAGCAGTTCTTC.

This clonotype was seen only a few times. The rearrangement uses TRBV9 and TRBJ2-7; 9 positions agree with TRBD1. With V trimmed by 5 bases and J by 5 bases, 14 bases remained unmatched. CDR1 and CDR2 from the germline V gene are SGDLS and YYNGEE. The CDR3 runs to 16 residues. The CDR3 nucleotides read TGTGCCAGCAGTGTTCGACGGACAGGGGAGTTGAACGAGCAGTACTTC. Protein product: CASSVRRTGELNEQYF.

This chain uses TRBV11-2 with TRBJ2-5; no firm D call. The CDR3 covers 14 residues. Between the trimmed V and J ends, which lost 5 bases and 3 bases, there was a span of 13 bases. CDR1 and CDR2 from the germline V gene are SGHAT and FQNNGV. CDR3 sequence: CASSLFPEKETQYF. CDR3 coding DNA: TGTGCCAGCAGCCTCTTTCCGGAGAAAGAGACCCAGTACTTC.

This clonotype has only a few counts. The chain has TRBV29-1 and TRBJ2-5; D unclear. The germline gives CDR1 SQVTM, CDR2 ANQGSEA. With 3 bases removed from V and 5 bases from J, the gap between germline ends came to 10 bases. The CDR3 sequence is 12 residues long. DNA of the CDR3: TGCAGCGTTGAGGGTCCCAGGGAGACCCAGTACTTC. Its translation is CSVEGPRETQYF.

This CDR3 is CATSELKAGANVLTF. The DNA for the CDR3 is TGTGCCACCAGTGAACTTAAAGCTGGGGCCAACGTCCTGACTTTC. The chain couples TRBV24-1 to TRBJ2-6; D not certain. Per germline, CDR1 KGHDR and CDR2 SFDVKD. The CDR3 is made up of 15 amino acids. Trimming cost V 4 bases and J 2 bases, with 8 bases left between them.

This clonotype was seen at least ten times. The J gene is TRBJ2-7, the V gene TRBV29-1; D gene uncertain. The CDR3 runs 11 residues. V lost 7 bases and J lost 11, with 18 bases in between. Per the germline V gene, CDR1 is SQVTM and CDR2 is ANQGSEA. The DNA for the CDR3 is TGCAGCGCCATCTCTGGATTCATAGAGTACTTC. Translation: CSAISGFIEYF.

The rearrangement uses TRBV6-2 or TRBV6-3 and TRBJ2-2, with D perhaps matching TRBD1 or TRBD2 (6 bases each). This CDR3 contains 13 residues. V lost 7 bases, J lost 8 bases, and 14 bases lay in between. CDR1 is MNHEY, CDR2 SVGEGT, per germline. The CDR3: CASIGGYAGELFF. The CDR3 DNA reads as TGTGCCAGCATAGGGGGGTATGCTGGGGAGCTGTTTTTT.

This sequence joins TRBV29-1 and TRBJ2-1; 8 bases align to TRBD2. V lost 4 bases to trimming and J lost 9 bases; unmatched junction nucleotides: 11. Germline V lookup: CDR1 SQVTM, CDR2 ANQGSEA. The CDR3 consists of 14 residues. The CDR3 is CSVGISREVSEQFF. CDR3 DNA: TGCAGCGTTGGCATTTCGCGGGAGGTCTCTGAGCAGTTCTTC.

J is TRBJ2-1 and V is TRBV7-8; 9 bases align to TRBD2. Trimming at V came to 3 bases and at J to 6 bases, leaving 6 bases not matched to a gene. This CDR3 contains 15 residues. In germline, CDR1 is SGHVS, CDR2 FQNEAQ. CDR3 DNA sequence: TGTGCCAGCAGCTTGTGGCCTAGCGGGGCCAATGAGCAGTTCTTC. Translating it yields CASSLWPSGANEQFF. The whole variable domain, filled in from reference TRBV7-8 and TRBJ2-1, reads GAGVSQSPRYKVAKRGQDVALRCDPISGHVSLFWYQQALGQGPEFLTYFQNEAQLDKSGLPSDRFFAERPEGSVSTLKIQRTQQEDSAVYLCASSLWPSGANEQFFGPGTRLTVL.

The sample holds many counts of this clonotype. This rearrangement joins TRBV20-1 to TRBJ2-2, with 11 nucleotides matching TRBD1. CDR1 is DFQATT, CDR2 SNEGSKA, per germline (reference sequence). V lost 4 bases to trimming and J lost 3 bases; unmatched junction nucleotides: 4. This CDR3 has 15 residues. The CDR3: CSAKPGQGDTGELFF. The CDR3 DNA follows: TGCAGTGCTAAGCCGGGACAGGGGGACACCGGGGAGCTGTTTTTT.

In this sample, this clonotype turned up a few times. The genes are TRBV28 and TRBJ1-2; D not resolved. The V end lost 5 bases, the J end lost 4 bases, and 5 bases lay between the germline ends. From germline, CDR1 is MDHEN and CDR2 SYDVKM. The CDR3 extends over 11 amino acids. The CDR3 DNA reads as TGTGCCAGCAGTGTGAGCTATGGCTACACCTTC. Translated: CASSVSYGYTF.